The rows below give T cell receptor beta chains drawn from one sample of a study of naive and memory T cell subsets. TCRdb analysed the UMI-ligation and nested PCR reads with MiXCR anew, one entry per CDR3 protein. The table has 18,000 or so distinct CDR3 sequences, more than 9% seen once. Sequenced here: skin, sampled from a tuberculin skin test site. The source of these receptors is an adult in good health. Each CDR3 is given without its conserved first and last residue. Fields, in order: CDR3 protein, J gene, V gene, D gene. A D gene is named only where the DNA matches it firmly.

CDR3: ASSHPRGLAPF; J: TRBJ2-1; V: TRBV4-1; D: NA
CDR3: ASSLWYWDSYMETQY; J: TRBJ2-5; V: TRBV5-1; D: TRBD1
CDR3: ASSQEAIWSWGGPYNEQF; J: TRBJ2-1; V: TRBV4-3; D: NA
CDR3: ASSSVQVGYT; J: TRBJ1-2; V: TRBV7-9; D: NA
CDR3: ASRPWTLDHEQY; J: TRBJ2-7; V: TRBV6-5; D: NA
CDR3: ASSFAGQPQH; J: TRBJ1-5; V: TRBV28; D: NA
CDR3: ASSYSRGGTTYEQY; J: TRBJ2-7; V: TRBV6-6; D: TRBD2
CDR3: ASTPGANVLT; J: TRBJ2-6; V: TRBV6-2/TRBV6-3; D: NA
CDR3: ASSAGDPYNEQF; J: TRBJ2-1; V: TRBV10-1; D: TRBD2
CDR3: ASSTGQLAGNEQF; J: TRBJ2-1; V: TRBV5-1; D: TRBD1
CDR3: ATSLEGRNEQY; J: TRBJ2-7; V: TRBV15; D: NA
CDR3: ASSPGTGVQSAQH; J: TRBJ1-5; V: TRBV7-2; D: TRBD1
CDR3: ASSPSLWEGNIQY; J: TRBJ2-4; V: TRBV7-2; D: NA
CDR3: ATTEGPRGSYNEQF; J: TRBJ2-1; V: TRBV6-2/TRBV6-3; D: NA
CDR3: ASPRGRVDSLRGSGNTIY; J: TRBJ1-3; V: TRBV27; D: NA
CDR3: ASRGGYEQY; J: TRBJ2-7; V: TRBV7-2; D: NA
CDR3: ASSQSGEGQGANQPQH; J: TRBJ1-5; V: TRBV4-1; D: TRBD1
CDR3: ASSYTGTGDTEAF; J: TRBJ1-1; V: TRBV6-2/TRBV6-3; D: TRBD1
CDR3: ASSRPRTAGSSGANVLT; J: TRBJ2-6; V: TRBV28; D: NA
CDR3: ASSYRTGEGNTGELF; J: TRBJ2-2; V: TRBV6-2/TRBV6-3; D: NA
CDR3: ASSIPDRERTDTQY; J: TRBJ2-3; V: TRBV5-1; D: TRBD1
CDR3: ASSQQPINQPQH; J: TRBJ1-5; V: TRBV3-1; D: NA
CDR3: SARAYRGSNEQY; J: TRBJ2-7; V: TRBV20-1; D: TRBD2
CDR3: ASEDGLAGIISSTDTQY; J: TRBJ2-3; V: TRBV6-2/TRBV6-3; D: TRBD2
CDR3: ASSLAGQISNYGYT; J: TRBJ1-2; V: TRBV5-5; D: TRBD1
CDR3: ASSPFVASGGADTQY; J: TRBJ2-3; V: TRBV7-9; D: TRBD2
CDR3: ATSRGERTGELF; J: TRBJ2-2; V: TRBV15; D: NA
CDR3: SASGDRVTEAF; J: TRBJ1-1; V: TRBV20-1; D: TRBD1
CDR3: ATSRSQRQGVRRETQY; J: TRBJ2-5; V: TRBV15; D: NA
CDR3: ASSLGPSNYNEQF; J: TRBJ2-1; V: TRBV5-6; D: NA
CDR3: SVARASGNEKLF; J: TRBJ1-4; V: TRBV29-1; D: NA
CDR3: ATTVAGGPLNGEQF; J: TRBJ2-1; V: TRBV27; D: TRBD2
CDR3: ASSPEGGMETQY; J: TRBJ2-5; V: TRBV9; D: NA
CDR3: AISASQGAYNEQF; J: TRBJ2-1; V: TRBV10-3; D: NA
CDR3: ASSVGAGGRSSYNEQF; J: TRBJ2-1; V: TRBV9; D: TRBD2
CDR3: SARVAGVVYGYT; J: TRBJ1-2; V: TRBV20-1; D: NA
CDR3: ASSLAARGGAQSTDTQY; J: TRBJ2-3; V: TRBV5-1; D: TRBD2
CDR3: SARDPGRGLGLSPLH; J: TRBJ1-6; V: TRBV20-1; D: NA
CDR3: ASSQRGPVNEQY; J: TRBJ2-7; V: TRBV3-1; D: NA
CDR3: SARGGGNQPQH; J: TRBJ1-5; V: TRBV20-1; D: NA
CDR3: ASSLARGRRTGELF; J: TRBJ2-2; V: TRBV12-3/TRBV12-4; D: TRBD1
CDR3: ASSADKGADTQY; J: TRBJ2-3; V: TRBV5-1; D: NA
CDR3: ASSPRTSGTNYEQY; J: TRBJ2-7; V: TRBV13; D: TRBD2
CDR3: ASSSYRGSSYEQY; J: TRBJ2-7; V: TRBV7-8; D: TRBD1
CDR3: ASIDSTGSPLH; J: TRBJ1-6; V: TRBV7-9; D: NA
CDR3: ASSLRYPARSTDTQY; J: TRBJ2-3; V: TRBV7-2; D: NA
CDR3: SVEAGNEGYT; J: TRBJ1-2; V: TRBV29-1; D: NA
CDR3: ASSELAGSSYNEQF; J: TRBJ2-1; V: TRBV6-1; D: TRBD2
CDR3: SVADRGNDGYT; J: TRBJ1-2; V: TRBV29-1; D: TRBD1
CDR3: SAGAPQSYEQY; J: TRBJ2-7; V: TRBV20-1; D: NA
CDR3: ASSPDPTPGSIQY; J: TRBJ2-4; V: TRBV11-2; D: NA
CDR3: ASSSDLVYQVEQF; J: TRBJ2-1; V: TRBV6-6; D: NA